This TCR beta chain was identified in a study of graft-versus-host responses after intestinal transplantation. Germline CDR1 and CDR2: SQVTM and ANQGSEA. This CDR3 comprises 14 residues. V was pared by 0 bases and J by 2 bases, with 10 bases between. Intraepithelial lymphocytes and lamina propria lymphocytes were released through processing of graft tissue. The protocol was immunoSEQ multiplex PCR, while the TCRdb copy is restricted to in-frame clones and leaves out a portion. The repertoire holds just under 65,000 clones, with around 90% as singletons. The chain carries TRBV29-1 and TRBJ2-5; D is possibly TRBD2 (6 bases). This receptor was obtained from a human patient who received an intestinal transplant, so some T cells may come from the graft donor. The material sequenced was ileum tissue, taken roughly 54 weeks after transplant. CDR3 loop: CSVEEGLPQETQYF. DNA for the CDR3: TGCAGCGTTGAAGAGGGACTTCCTCAAGAGACCCAGTACTTC.